This T cell receptor (beta chain) was documented in a study of T-cell reconstitution after alpha-beta-depleted transplantation in children. This clonotype was seen ten or more times. The CDR3 extends over 16 amino acids. Trimming took 2 bases from V and 0 from J, leaving 13 bases between them. The germline V gene encodes CDR1 MNHEY and CDR2 SMNVEV (reference sequence). Preparation of the TCRbeta library was carried out with unique molecular identifiers. TCRdb re-called the PCR reads through MiXCR, storing one row per CDR3 protein. The sample records under 850,000 distinct CDR3 sequences, around 13% being singletons.

V is TRBV27 and J is TRBJ1-1; no reliable D call. The source was PBMCs, collected before TCRalphabeta/CD19-depleted stem cell transplant. The receptor was derived from a girl under 10 years old with congenital amegakaryocytic thrombocytopenia, due to receive a stem cell transplant. DNA of the CDR3: TGTGCCAGCAGTTTAGTTCGGGCGGCCATGAACACTGAAGCTTTCTTT. This gives the protein CASSLVRAAMNTEAFF.